These 17 T cell receptor beta chains share one sample of origin, sequenced in a study of T cells expressing NK-cell markers. For each CDR3 protein, TCRdb gives one entry from its re-call of the 5' RACE reads, without DNA. This sample's table reports about 380,000 distinct CDR3 sequences. Source material: blood T cells: a sorted CD56 or NKG2C T cell subset, CD4+ or CD8+ T cells, or bulk PBMC T cells (not recorded which). The source of these receptors is a man aged 18-75 years in good health.

The chain joins TRBV5-1 to TRBJ1-4. Looked up from germline, CDR1 is SGHRS and CDR2 is YFSETQ. The CDR3 has 14 residues. CDR3 in amino acids: CASSNGLEGEKLFF.

The chain carries TRBV21-1 and TRBJ1-6; without DNA, the TCRdb call of TRBD1 cannot be checked. TRBV21-1 is a documented pseudogene. There are 17 residues in the CDR3. The chain's CDR3 is CASSKASGQGYNSPLHF.

This sequence joins TRBV5-1 and TRBJ1-5. The CDR3 is made up of 13 amino acids. CDR1 is SGHRS, CDR2 YFSETQ, per germline. The CDR3 spells CASSTDPNQPQHF.

The chain couples TRBV11-2 to TRBJ1-6; absent DNA, TCRdb's TRBD1 call cannot be checked. CDR3 length: 14 amino acids. Germline values: CDR1 SGHAT, CDR2 FQNNGV. The CDR3 here is CASSLVGPGQGPHF.

This chain joins TRBV6-1 and TRBJ2-3; TCRdb indicates TRBD2, and absent DNA this call remains unverified. Germline CDR1 reads MNHNS; CDR2 reads SASEGT. The CDR3 extends over 16 amino acids. The CDR3 sequence: CASSEFTSGITDTQYF.

The chain links TRBV7-9 to TRBJ2-2; the TCRdb D gene call, TRBD1, has no DNA to confirm it. The length of the CDR3 is 16 residues. Germline V gives CDR1 SEHNR, CDR2 FQNEAQ (reference sequence). CDR3 loop: CANSLGNRGRSGELFF. Full variable domain (remainder filled in from reference TRBV7-9 and TRBJ2-2): DTGVSQNPRHKITKRGQNVTFRCDPISEHNRLYWYRQTLGQGPEFLTYFQNEAQLEKSRLLSDRFSAERPKGSFSTLEIQRTEQGDSAMYLCANSLGNRGRSGELFFGEGSRLTVL.

The rearrangement links TRBV5-1 to TRBJ1-5. Germline values: CDR1 SGHRS, CDR2 YFSETQ. The CDR3 is 15 amino acids. The CDR3 sequence is CASSREGTVNQPQHF.

The chain carries TRBV27 and TRBJ1-1; absent DNA, TCRdb's TRBD1 call cannot be checked. Germline CDR1 is MNHEY and CDR2 is SMNVEV (reference sequence). CDR3 size: 17 residues. The CDR3 sequence is CASSSRTGGLRLAEAFF.

The rearrangement uses TRBV5-1 and TRBJ2-2; the TCRdb D gene call, TRBD1, has no DNA to confirm it. Germline assignment: CDR1 SGHRS and CDR2 YFSETQ. CDR3 length: 19 residues. The CDR3 sequence is CASSLRADGGLKRTGELFF.

The chain uses TRBV21-1 and TRBJ1-1. TRBV21-1 is given as a pseudogene. The CDR3 has 19 residues. CDR3: CASSSGAGQPNTRGTEAFF.

The CDR3 protein is CASSPRLAGGGELFF. V gene TRBV2 combines with J gene TRBJ2-2; TCRdb returns TRBD2, unconfirmable since there is no DNA. The germline V gene encodes CDR1 SNHLY and CDR2 FYNNEI. The CDR3 has 15 residues.

The chain has TRBV28 and TRBJ2-3; TCRdb selects TRBD1, and the lack of DNA leaves this call unchecked. Germline assignment: CDR1 MDHEN and CDR2 SYDVKM. CDR3 size: 14 residues. CDR3 amino acids: CASRPTGLVDTQYF.

The V call is TRBV27, the J call TRBJ2-5; TCRdb outputs TRBD2, but without DNA this stays unchecked. The CDR3 totals 17 residues. Germline CDR1 and CDR2: MNHEY and SMNVEV (reference sequence). CDR3 protein: CASRSTFSGAGGETQYF.

The V and J genes are TRBV7-2 and TRBJ2-3; without DNA, the TCRdb call of TRBD2 cannot be checked. Per the germline V gene, CDR1 is SGHTA and CDR2 is FQGNSA. The CDR3 totals 14 residues. The CDR3 reads CASIRLAGTDTQYF.

The chain is built from TRBV6-1 and TRBJ2-7; TCRdb's D call, TRBD2, is unchecked because there is no DNA. The CDR3 consists of 14 residues. From germline, CDR1 is MNHNS and CDR2 SASEGT. The CDR3 loop is CASSGRSLSYEQYF.

This chain uses TRBV10-3 with TRBJ1-2; absent DNA, TCRdb's TRBD1 call cannot be checked. Germline CDR1 and CDR2: ENHRY and SYGVKD. The CDR3 runs 15 residues. The CDR3 spells CAISAPGQGAGGYTF.

V and J are TRBV10-3 and TRBJ2-1; TCRdb returns TRBD1, unconfirmable since there is no DNA. Per the germline V gene, CDR1 is ENHRY and CDR2 is SYGVKD. This CDR3 has 17 residues. CDR3: CAISANLQGRTFNEQFF.